Listed here are 27 T cell receptor beta chains from one sample, sequenced in a study of T-cell memory formation after mild COVID-19. Each CDR3 protein is one row after TCRdb ran MiXCR on the 5' RACE reads. The sample lists roughly 600,000 distinct CDR3 sequences, about a sixth occurring once. The sample was PBMCs or a T cell subset sorted from them (not recorded which). Receptor source: an adult woman who had mild COVID-19 (a few samples of this study predate the infection). Cell type and time point are not known.

The genes are TRBV25-1 and TRBJ2-5; perhaps TRBD2 as D (5 bases). V lost 1 base, J lost 2 bases, and 8 bases lay in between. The CDR3 runs to 14 residues. CDR1 MGHDK and CDR2 SYGVNS come from the germline V gene. The DNA of the CDR3 is TGTGCCAGCAGTGAATCGGACTTTCAAGAGACCCAGTACTTC. It codes for CASSESDFQETQYF.

A few counts support this clonotype. The chain's CDR3 is CASSAGGPSSYNSPLHF. CDR3 nucleotide sequence: TGCGCCAGCAGCGCCGGAGGGCCGAGCTCCTATAATTCACCCCTCCACTTT. The chain recombines TRBV5-1 with TRBJ1-6; D unresolved. The V gene's germline CDR1 is SGHRS and CDR2 YFSETQ. This CDR3 region has 17 residues. V lost 4 bases and J lost 0, with 14 bases in between.

A few counts support this clonotype. The V gene is TRBV20-1, the J gene TRBJ2-2; 9 bases are a match to TRBD1. Looked up from germline, CDR1 is DFQATT and CDR2 is SNEGSKA (reference sequence). Trimming took 4 bases from V and 6 from J; bases not matched to a gene: 9. The CDR3 has 15 residues. CDR3 in DNA: TGCAGTGCTAACGGACAGGGGCAGAAGGCCGGGGAGCTGTTTTTT. It translates to CSANGQGQKAGELFF.

The V gene is TRBV7-6, the J gene TRBJ1-6; D is unresolved. The CDR3 sequence is 16 residues long. The V end lost 1 base, the J end lost 8 bases, and 15 bases lay between the germline ends. Germline CDR1 SGHVS, CDR2 FNYEAQ. The CDR3 loop is CASSLVRAALYSPLHF. CDR3 nucleotide sequence: TGTGCCAGCAGCTTAGTTAGGGCCGCGCTCTATTCACCCCTCCACTTT. Full variable domain (rest looked up from reference TRBV7-6 and TRBJ1-6): GAGVSQSPRYKVTKRGQDVALRCDPISGHVSLYWYRQALGQGPEFLTYFNYEAQQDKSGLPNDRFSAERPEGSISTLTIQRTEQRDSAMYRCASSLVRAALYSPLHFGNGTRLTVT.

The chain joins TRBV4-2 to TRBJ2-7, with 9 bases that match TRBD1. J lost 3 bases, V lost 3 bases, and 9 bases had no gene match. This CDR3 is built from 16 residues. The germline CDR1 and CDR2 sequences are LGHNA and YNFKEQ. The DNA of the CDR3 is TGTGCCAGCAGCCAGACCAACACAGGGGGCTTCTACGAGCAGTACTTC. It codes for CASSQTNTGGFYEQYF.

Ten or more counts support this clonotype. DNA of the CDR3: TGTGCCAGCAGCCCTCAAGGACAGGGAATCGGCAATGAGCAGTTCTTC. This translates into CASSPQGQGIGNEQFF. The rearrangement links TRBV7-2 to TRBJ2-1, with TRBD1 matching over 8 bases. The trim removed 5 bases at V and 6 bases at J, leaving 12 bases unmatched. CDR1 and CDR2 from the germline V gene are SGHTA and FQGNSA. This CDR3 has 16 residues.

The rearrangement uses TRBV20-1 and TRBJ2-3; no clear D. V lost 5 bases, J lost 2 bases, and 11 bases lay in between. Per germline, CDR1 DFQATT and CDR2 SNEGSKA (reference sequence). The CDR3 runs 13 residues. The CDR3 DNA reads TGCAGTGCTTTGGTGGAGAACACAGATACGCAGTATTTT. Translating gives CSALVENTDTQYF.

This clonotype was detected a few times. The chain employs TRBV25-1 and TRBJ2-7, with TRBD1 matching 9 bases. CDR3 size: 15 residues. The germline gives CDR1 MGHDK, CDR2 SYGVNS. V was pared by 2 bases and J by 6 bases, with 8 bases of the junction left unmatched. This CDR3 reads CASSELGQGEGEQYF. The CDR3 DNA sequence: TGTGCCAGCAGTGAACTGGGACAGGGAGAAGGCGAGCAGTACTTC.

CDR3 amino acids: CASSLKRAFF. The CDR3 DNA reads TGTGCCAGCAGTTTAAAGAGGGCTTTCTTT. The chain employs TRBV12-3 or TRBV12-4 and TRBJ1-1; no firm D call. Trimming left V 2 bases short and J 11 bases short, with 6 bases between. The CDR3 has 10 residues.

This clonotype was detected only a few times. The rearrangement joins TRBV14 to TRBJ2-3; 11 nucleotides align to TRBD2. Germline V gives CDR1 SGHDN, CDR2 FVKESK. The CDR3 consists of 19 residues. Unmatched junction bases numbered 13, after V lost 3 bases and J lost 2 bases. The CDR3 protein is CASSQWGGLAGFNTDTQYF. CDR3 nucleotides: TGTGCCAGCAGCCAGTGGGGAGGACTAGCGGGCTTTAACACAGATACGCAGTATTTT. The whole variable domain, remainder taken from reference TRBV14 and TRBJ2-3, is EAGVTQFPSHSVIEKGQTVTLRCDPISGHDNLYWYRRVMGKEIKFLLHFVKESKQDESGMPNNRFLAERTGGTYSTLKVQPAELEDSGVYFCASSQWGGLAGFNTDTQYFGPGTRLTVL.

The V call is TRBV7-9, the J call TRBJ2-5; 9 bases are a match to TRBD2. V was clipped by 2 bases and J by 3 bases; unmatched bases: 10. The CDR3 runs to 17 residues. Germline CDR1 SEHNR, CDR2 FQNEAQ (reference sequence). CDR3 region: CASSLFRGGGGEETQYF. The CDR3 coding sequence is TGTGCCAGCAGCTTATTCCGTGGCGGGGGGGGCGAAGAGACCCAGTACTTC.

The CDR3 sequence: CAWIGRGRTEAFF. CDR3 bases: TGTGCCTGGATAGGCAGGGGGCGGACTGAAGCTTTCTTT. V usage is TRBV30 and J usage is TRBJ1-1; 8 bases are shared with TRBD1. The CDR3 totals 13 residues. Losses at the gene ends were 4 bases for V and 5 bases for J; bases not matched to a gene: 6. In germline, CDR1 is GTSNPN, CDR2 SVGIG (reference sequence). Looking up the rest from reference TRBV30 and TRBJ1-1 gives the full variable domain: SQTIHQWPATLVQPVGSPLSLECTVEGTSNPNLYWYRQAAGRGLQLLFYSVGIGQISSEVPQNLSASRPQDRQFILSSKKLLLSDSGFYLCAWIGRGRTEAFFGQGTRLTVV.

The rearrangement links TRBV4-3 to TRBJ2-7; 10 nucleotides match TRBD2. The germline gives CDR1 LGHNA, CDR2 YSLEER. CDR3 length equals 17 residues. Losses at the gene ends were 2 bases for V and 5 bases for J; bases not matched to a gene: 12. The CDR3 spells CASSQYRLAGLQHEQYF. The CDR3 DNA is TGCGCCAGCAGCCAATATCGACTAGCGGGTTTGCAGCACGAGCAGTACTTC.

This clonotype turned up a few times. The J gene is TRBJ1-1, the V gene TRBV4-2; D remains ambiguous. There are 13 residues in the CDR3. The germline gives CDR1 LGHNA, CDR2 YNFKEQ. Trimming took off 1 base at V and 11 bases at J, with 14 bases between the two ends. The CDR3 sequence: CASSQGGGLEAFF. CDR3 bases: TGTGCCAGCAGCCAAGGGGGAGGCTTGGAGGCTTTCTTT.

This clonotype was picked up one time. One base away lies a much larger clone, so this may be a sequencing read error. V usage is TRBV4-1 and J usage is TRBJ2-5; D is uncertain. The CDR3 length is 12 residues. V lost 3 bases and J 2 bases, leaving 4 bases between the germline ends. Germline CDR1 MGHRA, CDR2 YSYEKL. The CDR3 loop reads CASSQEQETQYF. CDR3 nucleotides: TGCGCCAGCAGCCAGGAACAAGAGACCCAGTACTTC.

The genes are TRBV27 and TRBJ1-1, with D hard to call. Germline CDR1 MNHEY, CDR2 SMNVEV (reference sequence). V gave up 7 bases and J gave up 4 bases, with 19 bases separating them. This CDR3 comprises 15 residues. The CDR3 DNA sequence: TGTGCCAGCAACCCCGGAGGTCTTTTGGGCACTGAAGCTTTCTTT. As protein: CASNPGGLLGTEAFF.

The chain links TRBV7-3 to TRBJ2-1; no clear D gene. Germline V gene data show CDR1 as SGHTA and CDR2 as FQGTGA. V lost 4 bases and J lost 8, with 18 bases in between. CDR3 length equals 15 residues. In DNA form, the CDR3 reads TGTGCCAGCAGCTCCCTAATCCCCCCGTTCTATGAGCAGTTCTTC. This sequence encodes CASSSLIPPFYEQFF.

This clonotype appeared a few times. The chain carries TRBV5-1 and TRBJ2-6, with D unresolved. The germline gives CDR1 SGHRS, CDR2 YFSETQ. The CDR3 spans 13 residues. The V and J ends lost 0 bases and 6 bases respectively, with 4 bases between them. As DNA, the CDR3 is TGCGCCAGCAGCTTGGAGATGGCCAACGTCCTGACTTTC. Protein: CASSLEMANVLTF.

This clonotype appeared a few times. The J gene is TRBJ2-7, the V gene TRBV7-2; TRBD2 matches 9 bases. Germline values: CDR1 SGHTA, CDR2 FQGNSA. With V trimmed by 2 bases and J by 2 bases, 4 bases remained unmatched. The CDR3 length is 15 residues. Written as DNA, the CDR3 is TGTGCCAGCAGCTTATGGGCTAGCGGGGCCTACGAGCAGTACTTC. Residues: CASSLWASGAYEQYF.

This clonotype has a count of ten or more. This chain joins TRBV20-1 and TRBJ1-2, with 7 bases matching TRBD1. The CDR3 totals 13 residues. Germline V gives CDR1 DFQATT, CDR2 SNEGSKA (reference sequence). Trimming at V came to 3 bases and at J to 6 bases, leaving 7 bases not matched to a gene. The CDR3: CSASAGTAHGYTF. The CDR3 region has the DNA TGCAGTGCTAGCGCTGGGACAGCCCATGGCTACACCTTC.

The chain employs TRBV5-1 and TRBJ2-1, with TRBD2 identical over 8 bases. V trimming: 2 bases; J trimming: 1 base; junction bases outside the gene matches: 2. The length of the CDR3 is 15 residues. Germline V gene sequence: CDR1 SGHRS, CDR2 YFSETQ. This CDR3 is CASSLAGESYNEQFF. The CDR3 DNA reads TGCGCCAGCAGCTTAGCGGGAGAGTCCTACAATGAGCAGTTCTTC. Drawing the rest from reference TRBV5-1 and TRBJ2-1, the complete variable domain is KAGVTQTPRYLIKTRGQQVTLSCSPISGHRSVSWYQQTPGQGLQFLFEYFSETQRNKGNFPGRFSGRQFSNSRSEMNVSTLELGDSALYLCASSLAGESYNEQFFGPGTRLTVL.

The CDR3 bases are TGTGCCAGCAGTTCCCATGCGGGGGACCGAATCTATGGCTACACCTTC. It specifies CASSSHAGDRIYGYTF. The V gene is TRBV6-5, the J gene TRBJ1-2, with a weak D call TRBD1 (5 bases). This CDR3 has 16 amino acids. Trimming took 4 bases from V and 4 from J, leaving 19 bases between them. CDR1 and CDR2 from the germline V gene are MNHEY and SVGAGI.

This clonotype has more than one count but fewer than ten. V usage is TRBV27 and J usage is TRBJ2-3, with D unresolved. The V gene's germline CDR1 is MNHEY and CDR2 SMNVEV (reference sequence). With 5 bases removed from V and 2 bases from J, the gap between germline ends came to 11 bases. The CDR3 consists of 14 residues. CDR3 loop: CASSVGPITDTQYF. CDR3 bases: TGTGCCAGCAGTGTGGGTCCCATCACAGATACGCAGTATTTT.

This CDR3 is CASSLETVETQYF. The CDR3 DNA follows: TGTGCCAGCAGCTTAGAGACAGTAGAGACCCAGTACTTC. The gene calls are TRBV7-9 and TRBJ2-5; TRBD1 is a possible D gene (5 bases). Per the germline V gene, CDR1 is SEHNR and CDR2 is FQNEAQ (reference sequence). The germline V and J ends were trimmed by 1 base and 4 bases, with 7 bases remaining between them. The CDR3 is 13 residues long.

This clonotype has a handful of counts. J is TRBJ2-2 and V is TRBV7-2; D unclear. Germline V gene lookup returns CDR1 SGHTA and CDR2 FQGNSA. CDR3 length: 15 residues. V lost 4 bases and J 1 base, leaving 10 bases between the germline ends. This CDR3 is CASSSGPGNTGELFF. CDR3 bases: TGTGCCAGCAGCTCTGGACCGGGGAACACCGGGGAGCTGTTTTTT.

This clonotype was seen more than once but under ten times. This sequence joins TRBV5-1 and TRBJ1-1; D may be TRBD1 (6 bases). Per germline, CDR1 SGHRS and CDR2 YFSETQ. The CDR3 extends over 14 amino acids. The V end was cut by 4 bases, the J end by 1 base, with 11 bases between. The CDR3 is CASSVIQGNTEAFF. CDR3 nucleotide sequence: TGCGCCAGCAGCGTTATACAGGGGAACACTGAAGCTTTCTTT.

This clonotype has more than one count but fewer than ten. V usage is TRBV3-1 and J usage is TRBJ2-2, with D possibly being TRBD2 (5 bases). The CDR3 is 15 amino acids. Trimming left V 4 bases short and J 5 bases short, with 14 bases between. Looked up from germline, CDR1 is LGHDT and CDR2 is YNNKEL (reference sequence). The CDR3 DNA reads as TGTGCCAGCAGCCCGGACTCGTACACAACCGGGGAGCTGTTTTTT. This codes for CASSPDSYTTGELFF.